The 10 T cell receptor beta chains in this list originate from one sample, sequenced in a study of CD8+CD57+ T cells in acquired aplastic anemia. TCR beta VDJ combinations and CDR3 sequences were profiled from genomic DNA. TCRdb re-analysed the reads in MiXCR, keeping a single row per CDR3 protein. The data contain about 190,000 distinct CDR3 sequences, 54% of them singletons. The sequenced material came from sorted CD4+, CD8+, or CD8+CD57+ T cells (not recorded which) from PBMCs. These receptors all stem from a human donor in good health, serving as a control.

CDR3 coding DNA: TGTGCCATCATGGGGCAGGGGGCCGGCGGCTACACCTTC. This codes for CAIMGQGAGGYTF. The rearrangement links TRBV10-3 to TRBJ1-2; 8 bases match TRBD1. The germline V gene encodes CDR1 ENHRY and CDR2 SYGVKD. The trim removed 7 bases at V and 8 bases at J, leaving 9 bases unmatched. CDR3 size: 13 residues.

The J gene is TRBJ2-7, the V gene TRBV9; TRBD1 aligns across 7 bases. CDR1 is SGDLS and CDR2 is YYNGEE in the germline V gene. The CDR3 spans 14 residues. The trim removed 3 bases at V and 3 bases at J, leaving 6 bases unmatched. CDR3 residues: CASSAGTVDYEQYF. The CDR3 DNA reads as TGTGCCAGCAGCGCTGGGACAGTTGACTACGAGCAGTACTTC.

This chain uses TRBV6-1 with TRBJ2-2, with TRBD1 as a possible D gene (5 bases). Trimming stripped 6 bases from V and 1 base from J, with 9 bases between. This CDR3 region has 14 residues. Germline V gene lookup returns CDR1 MNHNS and CDR2 SASEGT. The CDR3 here is CASRDTLNTGELFF. CDR3 nucleotides: TGTGCCAGCAGGGACACATTGAACACCGGGGAGCTGTTTTTT.

The chain recombines TRBV5-1 with TRBJ1-1; D is undetermined. CDR1 and CDR2 from the germline V gene are SGHRS and YFSETQ. This CDR3 contains 12 residues. The V gene lost 0 bases and the J gene lost 11 bases, with 11 bases spanning the gap. CDR3 residues: CASSLGRNEAFF. In DNA form, the CDR3 reads TGCGCCAGCAGCTTGGGACGGAATGAGGCTTTCTTT.

The genes are TRBV9 and TRBJ1-6; unclear D gene. The CDR3 has 14 residues. Germline CDR1 is SGDLS and CDR2 is YYNGEE. Trimming took 0 bases from V and 6 from J, leaving 7 bases between them. This chain's CDR3 is CASSVEQLNSPLHF. The CDR3 region has the DNA TGTGCCAGCAGCGTAGAACAGCTTAATTCACCCCTCCACTTT.

The chain recombines TRBV27 with TRBJ2-1; D not resolved. V was trimmed by 3 bases and J by 5 bases, leaving 5 bases between them. Germline V CDR1 and CDR2: MNHEY, SMNVEV (reference sequence). There are 12 residues in the CDR3. CDR3 in DNA: TGTGCCAGCAGTTTTGTAGACAATGAGCAGTTCTTC. Amino acid sequence: CASSFVDNEQFF.

The V call is TRBV12-3 or TRBV12-4, the J call TRBJ2-4; maybe TRBD2 (6 bases). With 6 bases removed from V and 5 bases from J, the gap between germline ends came to 14 bases. The CDR3 extends over 14 amino acids. CDR3 residues: CASSPSGGENIQYF. The CDR3 DNA follows: TGTGCCAGCAGCCCCAGCGGAGGGGAAAACATTCAGTACTTC.

The rearrangement joins TRBV10-3 to TRBJ1-1; D is perhaps TRBD1 (6 bases). Germline V gene sequence: CDR1 ENHRY, CDR2 SYGVKD. The length of the CDR3 is 14 residues. V lost 4 bases and J 7 bases, leaving 16 bases between the germline ends. The CDR3 region has the DNA TGTGCCATCAGTGGGCTAGCGGAACAGGGTGAAGCTTTCTTT. Translating it yields CAISGLAEQGEAFF.

The chain uses TRBV19 and TRBJ1-2; 9 nucleotides align to TRBD1. CDR1 is LNHDA and CDR2 is SQIVND in the germline V gene (reference sequence). The trim removed 6 bases at V and 3 bases at J, leaving 8 bases unmatched. This CDR3 contains 15 residues. The DNA of the CDR3 is TGTGCCAGTAGAACGCAGACAGGGGGATACTATGGCTACACCTTC. Protein sequence: CASRTQTGGYYGYTF.

There are many counts of this clonotype. The gene calls are TRBV7-2 and TRBJ1-5, with D perhaps TRBD1 (6 bases). CDR3 length: 17 amino acids. CDR1 and CDR2 from the germline V gene are SGHTA and FQGNSA. Deletions cut 3 bases from V and 0 bases from J, with 15 bases between. DNA for the CDR3: TGTGCCAGCAGCTTTACCGGGACACTCTATAGCAATCAGCCCCAGCATTTT. Translating gives CASSFTGTLYSNQPQHF.